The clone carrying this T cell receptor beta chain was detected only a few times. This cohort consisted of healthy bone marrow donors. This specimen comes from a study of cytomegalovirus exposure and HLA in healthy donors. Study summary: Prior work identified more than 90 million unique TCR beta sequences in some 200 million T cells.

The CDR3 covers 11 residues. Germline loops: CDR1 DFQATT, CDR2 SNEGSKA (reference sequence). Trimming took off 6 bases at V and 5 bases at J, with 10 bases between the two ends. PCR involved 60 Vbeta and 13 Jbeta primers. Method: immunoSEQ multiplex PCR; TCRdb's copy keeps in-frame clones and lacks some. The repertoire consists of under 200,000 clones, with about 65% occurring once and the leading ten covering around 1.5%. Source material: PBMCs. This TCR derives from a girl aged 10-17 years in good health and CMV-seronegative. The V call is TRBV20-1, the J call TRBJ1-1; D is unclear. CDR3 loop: CSAWARTEAFF. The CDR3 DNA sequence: TGCAGTGCCTGGGCAAGGACTGAAGCTTTCTTT.